The rows below give T cell receptor beta chains drawn from one sample of a study of blood T cell repertoires in COVID-19. The repertoire was sequenced with immunoSEQ multiplex PCR; TCRdb's copy has only in-frame clones and lacks some. The sample contains some 180,000 clones, approximately 79% of which appear only once. The specimen was PBMCs or T cells enriched from blood (not recorded which). All receptors come from a woman aged 70-85 years in a cohort exposed to, infected with or recovered from COVID-19 (not recorded which). CDR3s include the opening cysteine and the closing phenylalanine or tryptophan. A D gene is named only where the DNA matches it firmly. Clone size, where shown, is once, few, many, or a class for clones that have expanded.

D gene,J gene,clone size,V gene,CDR3 DNA,CDR3 protein
TRBD1,TRBJ2-7,-,TRBV2,TGTGCCAGCAGGGAGACAGGGGGCGAAGAGGAGCAGTACTTC,CASRETGGEEEQYF
TRBD1,TRBJ1-6,-,TRBV19,TGTGCCAGTAGTCCGTTTGGGACAGGGGCCTCACCCCTCCACTTT,CASSPFGTGASPLHF
TRBD1,TRBJ2-2,-,TRBV29-1,TGCAGCGCCCACAGGGGGACAGGGAGCGGGGAGCTGTTTTTT,CSAHRGTGSGELFF
-,TRBJ1-4,-,TRBV11-2,TGTGCCAGCAGCTTGGGCAATAATGAAAAACTGTTTTTT,CASSLGNNEKLFF
TRBD1,TRBJ1-2,-,TRBV3-1/TRBV3-2,TGTGCCAGCAGCCTAGTGGGACAGGGACCCTATGGCTACACCTTC,CASSLVGQGPYGYTF
-,TRBJ1-1,-,TRBV4-1,TGCGCCAGCAGCCTTTCCAGGGTGTTAAACACTGAAGCTTTCTTT,CASSLSRVLNTEAFF
-,TRBJ2-2,-,TRBV10-3,TGTGCCATCAGGAACAGGGAAACGGACACCGGGGAGCTGTTTTTT,CAIRNRETDTGELFF
TRBD1,TRBJ2-1,-,TRBV5-1,TGCGCCAGCAGCTCCCGGGACAGGGGTACACAGGGCTCCTACAATGAGCAGTTCTTC,CASSSRDRGTQGSYNEQFF
-,TRBJ2-3,-,TRBV7-2,TGTGCCAGCAGCTTAGCGATGGAGGATACGCAGTATTTT,CASSLAMEDTQYF
TRBD2,TRBJ2-2,-,TRBV5-4,TGTGCCAGCAGCCGGGCTATAGCGGGCCGAATCGGGGAGCTGTTTTTT,CASSRAIAGRIGELFF
TRBD2,TRBJ2-1,once,TRBV7-2,TGTGCCAGCAGCTTCCTGGGGCTAGCGGGGTACAATGAGCAGTTCTTC,CASSFLGLAGYNEQFF
-,TRBJ1-2,-,TRBV25-1,TGTGCCAGCAGTGAAGCCGGGACACTCTATGGCTACACCTTC,CASSEAGTLYGYTF
TRBD1,TRBJ1-1,-,TRBV27,TGTGCCAGCAGTTGGGGACAGGGTGCTGAAGCTTTCTTT,CASSWGQGAEAFF
TRBD2,TRBJ2-1,-,TRBV7-2,TGTGCCAGCAGCTCAGGACTAGTGGGCAATGAGCAGTTCTTC,CASSSGLVGNEQFF
TRBD1,TRBJ1-3,-,TRBV6-5,TGTGCCAGCCAGGGGGCTGGAAACACCATATATTTT,CASQGAGNTIYF
TRBD2,TRBJ2-7,-,TRBV3-1/TRBV3-2,TGTGCCAGCAGCCAAGATTCTGGGGGGGAAATCTCCTACGAGCAGTACTTC,CASSQDSGGEISYEQYF
-,TRBJ2-2,-,TRBV28,TGTGCCAGCTTCCGGAACACCGGGGAGCTGTTTTTT,CASFRNTGELFF
TRBD2,TRBJ2-1,-,TRBV6-5,TGTGCCAGCACCGTTACGGCTAGCGGGAGATCTGAGCAGTTCTTC,CASTVTASGRSEQFF
TRBD2,TRBJ2-3,-,TRBV7-9,TGTGCCAGCAGTTCCGCCGGGACTACTTCCACAGATACGCAGTATTTT,CASSSAGTTSTDTQYF
-,TRBJ2-6,-,TRBV18,TGTGCCAGCTCACAGCAGGGGACACTCCTCTCTGGGGCCAACGTCCTGACTTTC,CASSQQGTLLSGANVLTF
-,TRBJ2-3,once,TRBV10-3,TGTGCCATCCGACAGTCTAGCACAGATACGCAGTATTTT,CAIRQSSTDTQYF
-,TRBJ1-4,-,TRBV28,TGTGCCAGCAGCTCCCCCGGACTCGGAGGAAATGAAAAACTGTTTTTT,CASSSPGLGGNEKLFF
TRBD1,TRBJ1-2,-,TRBV6-5,TGTGCCAGCGTCGGGACAGGGGGAAGTTATGGCTACACCTTC,CASVGTGGSYGYTF
TRBD2,TRBJ2-1,-,TRBV19,TGTGCCAGTAGTATAGGGACTAGCGGAAATGAGCAGTTCTTC,CASSIGTSGNEQFF
TRBD2,TRBJ2-7,-,TRBV6-5,TGTGCCAGCAGTTCCGGGACTAGCGGTTCCTACGAGCAGTACTTC,CASSSGTSGSYEQYF
TRBD2,TRBJ2-7,-,TRBV19,TGTGCCAGTAGCGGACTAGCGGGGGCGATCTACGAGCAGTACTTC,CASSGLAGAIYEQYF
-,TRBJ1-1,-,TRBV9,TGTGCCAGCAGCGTAGGCTCCCTGGGGGGGGATGAAGCTTTCTTT,CASSVGSLGGDEAFF
-,TRBJ1-1,many,TRBV28,TGTGCCAGCAGTTTAACAGAGGGCTACATGGGAGGCACTGAAGCTTTCTTT,CASSLTEGYMGGTEAFF
-,TRBJ2-5,-,TRBV2,TGTGCCAGCACGGTGCAGGAAAAAGAGACCCAGTACTTC,CASTVQEKETQYF
-,TRBJ2-7,-,TRBV11-3,TGTGCCAGCAGCTTAGATGGATTAAGCAGGGACTCCTACGAGCAGTACTTC,CASSLDGLSRDSYEQYF
-,TRBJ2-1,-,TRBV18,TGTGCCAGCTCACTTCTCCCTGACAATGAGCAGTTCTTC,CASSLLPDNEQFF
TRBD2,TRBJ2-3,-,TRBV19,TGTGCCAGTAGTAACTGGGGCGGGAGGGCCTCAGATACGCAGTATTTT,CASSNWGGRASDTQYF
TRBD2,TRBJ2-1,once,TRBV7-9,TGTGCCAGCAGCCCCGGACTAGCGCCGTACAATGAGCAGTTCTTC,CASSPGLAPYNEQFF
TRBD1,TRBJ1-2,-,TRBV5-1,TGCGCCAGCAGCTTGGGACAGGGGCCGAACTATGGCTACACCTTC,CASSLGQGPNYGYTF
TRBD2,TRBJ2-5,-,TRBV5-1,TGCGCCAGCAGCTCCCCGACTAGCGGGGAGACCCAGTACTTC,CASSSPTSGETQYF
-,TRBJ1-2,-,TRBV11-2,TGTGCCAGCAGTCCTGGGGCCTTGGGTTCTACTAACTATGGCTACACCTTC,CASSPGALGSTNYGYTF
-,TRBJ2-7,-,TRBV11-3,TGTGCCAGCAGCTTAGGAGTAACAGGTTACGAGCAGTACTTC,CASSLGVTGYEQYF
TRBD2,TRBJ2-2,-,TRBV27,TGTGCCAGCGCAGGACTAGCGGGATCAGGAGTGAACACCGGGGAGCTGTTTTTT,CASAGLAGSGVNTGELFF
-,TRBJ2-1,-,TRBV28,TGTGCCAGCAGTTTACCGGACAGCTTTTTTCAGTTCTTC,CASSLPDSFFQFF
-,TRBJ1-4,-,TRBV19,TGTGCCAGCCACAGAGGGGGGGCTGGTGATGAAAAACTGTTTTTT,CASHRGGAGDEKLFF
-,TRBJ2-3,-,TRBV6-4,TGTGCCAGCAGTGACGTGGGAGGCACAGATACGCAGTATTTT,CASSDVGGTDTQYF
-,TRBJ2-1,-,TRBV3-1/TRBV3-2,TGTGCCAGCAGCCAGATTTTAGCTTCCTACAATGAGCAGTTCTTC,CASSQILASYNEQFF
-,TRBJ2-7,-,TRBV5-5,TGTGCCAGCAGCTTGCTGCGGTCCACCTACGAGCAGTACTTC,CASSLLRSTYEQYF
TRBD2,TRBJ2-7,-,TRBV5-5,TGTGCCAGCAGCTTCTATTCGCTTGTTCTAGCGGGAGGTAACGAGCAGTACTTC,CASSFYSLVLAGGNEQYF
-,TRBJ2-4,-,TRBV5-1,TGCGCCAGCAGCAAAACCTTAGCGAGTGCGAACATTCAGTACTTC,CASSKTLASANIQYF
TRBD2,TRBJ2-7,-,TRBV28,TGTGCCAGCAGTTTAGGGTCGGCTAGCGGGAGAGGCGAGCAGTACTTC,CASSLGSASGRGEQYF
TRBD1,TRBJ1-1,-,TRBV27,TGTGCCAGCAGTTTGGACAGGGGATCGATTAGGAACACTGAAGCTTTCTTT,CASSLDRGSIRNTEAFF
-,TRBJ2-2,-,TRBV12-3/TRBV12-4,TGTGCCAGCAGTCCCCAGGCCACCGGGGAGCTGTTTTTT,CASSPQATGELFF
-,TRBJ1-5,many,TRBV28,TGTGCCAGCAGTTTACCTCTCCGGGGTCAGCCCCAGCATTTT,CASSLPLRGQPQHF
-,TRBJ1-2,once,TRBV5-1,TGCGCCAGCAGCTTGGATTCAGGGAAAGACTATGGCTACACCTTC,CASSLDSGKDYGYTF
-,TRBJ2-4,-,TRBV4-2,TGTGCCAGCAGCCAAGCACAGCGGGTCAAAAACATTCAGTACTTC,CASSQAQRVKNIQYF
TRBD2,TRBJ2-3,-,TRBV18,TGTGCCAGCTCACCCCCGGGACTAGCGGGGGGAAGGACAGATACGCAGTATTTT,CASSPPGLAGGRTDTQYF
TRBD1,TRBJ1-2,-,TRBV7-2,TGTGCCAGCAGCATCCGGGACAGGGGGCGCGGTGGCTACACCTTC,CASSIRDRGRGGYTF
-,TRBJ1-4,few,TRBV12-5,TGTGCTAGTGGTTTGTACCCATTGGGCCAGATCAATGAAAAACTGTTTTTT,CASGLYPLGQINEKLFF
TRBD2,TRBJ2-2,-,TRBV4-2,TGTGCCAGCAGCCCGGGAGGGCCAGGCGGGGAGCTGTTTTTT,CASSPGGPGGELFF